The clone carrying this TCR beta chain was observed once. The target antigen is unknown. A junction boundary mismatches the germline segment, possibly from a read error. Volunteers attending a blood bank in Maryland, USA, served as healthy controls. Input was about a million sorted T cells, either CD4+ or CD8+. The sample belongs to a study of neurological immune-mediated disorders. Findings of the study overall: There were no CDR3 amino acid sequences shared by expanded clones across subjects, a result suggesting private repertoires in all groups.

5'RACE with 10-nucleotide random UMIs produced the cDNA. TCRdb re-derived calls from the 5' RACE reads in MiXCR, one entry per CDR3 protein. Among approximately 16,000 distinct CDR3 sequences listed, around 9.7% were seen once. CDR3 length equals 14 residues. The germline V gene encodes CDR1 SGHDT and CDR2 YYEEEE. The sequenced material came from CD8+ T cells from blood. This TCR derives from a man aged 45-60 years in good health. The V and J genes are TRBV5-6 and TRBJ2-7, with D unclear. The DNA of the CDR3 is TGTGCCAACAGCTATGGAAAGACCTCCTACGAGCAGTACTTC. It codes for CANSYGKTSYEQYF.